The present TCR beta chain was sequenced within a study of shared clonotypes between healthy human individuals. Germline CDR1 is SGHRS and CDR2 is YFSETQ. J was trimmed by 1 base and V by 1 base; bases with no gene match: 2. This CDR3 is built from 15 residues. Roughly 200 ng DNA, 30,000 or so T cell genomes, went into each sorted-subset replicate PCR. Using immunoSEQ multiplex PCR, the repertoire was profiled, and TCRdb retains in-frame clones only, with some absent. The top ten hold 0.11% of the sample, which has about 610,000 clones, 90% to 97% seen once. Note on this clone: As yet, its antigen is unknown.

Notes on the study in general: About 5% of naive CD4 clonotypes were common to a handful of donors.

Naive CD8 cells were CD45RO-negative, positively selected for CCR7, excluding terminally differentiated effector memory CD45RA+ cells. The clonotype comes from a woman aged 25 to 39 in good health. The sample taken for sequencing was naive CD8+ T cells sorted from blood. The rearrangement links TRBV5-1 to TRBJ2-3; TRBD2 aligns across 8 bases. CDR3 in amino acids: CASSLLAGGTDTQYF. In DNA, the CDR3 is TGCGCCAGCAGCTTGCTAGCGGGTGGCACAGATACGCAGTATTTT.